This T cell receptor beta chain was recovered during a study of control samples from healthy donors and cancer patients. This CDR3 spans 15 amino acids. J was trimmed by 2 bases and V by 4 bases; bases with no gene match: 8. CDR1 and CDR2 from the germline V gene are SGHTA and FQGNSA. Sequencing was performed with immunoSEQ multiplex PCR; in TCRdb, only in-frame clones are kept and a portion is missing. The sample gives about 150,000 clones, over 85% of which show up once; approximately 6% is in the top ten. The specimen sequenced was blood. The chain uses TRBV7-2 and TRBJ2-7; 7 bases fit TRBD1. The origin of this receptor is a man between 35 and 55 years old in good health. DNA for the CDR3: TGTGCCAGCAGCTCCAGGGGTGGGACAGCCTACGAGCAGTACTTC. Its protein is CASSSRGGTAYEQYF. The complete variable domain, with remaining parts taken from reference TRBV7-2 and TRBJ2-7, reads GAGVSQSPSNKVTEKGKDVELRCDPISGHTALYWYRQSLGQGLEFLIYFQGNSAPDKSGLPSDRFSAERTGGSVSTLTIQRTQQEDSAVYLCASSSRGGTAYEQYFGPGTRLTVT.